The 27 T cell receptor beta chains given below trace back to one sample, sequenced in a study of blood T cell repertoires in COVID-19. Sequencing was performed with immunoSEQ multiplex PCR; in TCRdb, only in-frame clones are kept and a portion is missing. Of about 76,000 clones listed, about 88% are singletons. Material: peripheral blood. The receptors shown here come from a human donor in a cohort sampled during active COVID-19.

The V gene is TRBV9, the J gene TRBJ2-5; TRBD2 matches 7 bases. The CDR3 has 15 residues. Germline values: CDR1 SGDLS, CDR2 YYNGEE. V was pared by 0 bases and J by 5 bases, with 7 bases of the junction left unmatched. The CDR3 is CASSVVRGVGETQYF. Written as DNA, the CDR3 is TGTGCCAGCAGCGTAGTTCGGGGGGTCGGTGAGACCCAGTACTTC.

CDR3 bases: TGTGCCAGTAGTTCCTCGGGGACTCTGGCTCGCACAGATACGCAGTATTTT. Its protein product is CASSSSGTLARTDTQYF. The gene calls are TRBV19 and TRBJ2-3; D is perhaps TRBD2 (6 bases). Germline V CDR1 and CDR2: LNHDA, SQIVND (reference sequence). Trimming left V 5 bases short and J 1 base short, with 19 bases between. The CDR3 sequence is 17 residues long.

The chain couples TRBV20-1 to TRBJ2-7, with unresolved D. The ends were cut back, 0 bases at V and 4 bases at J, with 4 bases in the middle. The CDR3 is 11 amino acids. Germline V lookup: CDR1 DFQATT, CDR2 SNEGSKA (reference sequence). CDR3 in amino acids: CSARDEYEQYF. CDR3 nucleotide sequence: TGCAGTGCTAGAGATGAGTACGAGCAGTACTTC.

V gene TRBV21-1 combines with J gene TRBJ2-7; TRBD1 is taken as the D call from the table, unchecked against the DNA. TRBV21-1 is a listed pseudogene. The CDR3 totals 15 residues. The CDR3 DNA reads TGTGCCAGCAGCAAAGCGGGGACAGGGGGCTACGAGCAGTACTTC. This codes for CASSKAGTGGYEQYF.

CDR3 DNA: TGTGCCAGCAGCCAAGGGTGGGTACAGTCCACTGAAGCTTTCTTT. Amino acids: CASSQGWVQSTEAFF. The genes are TRBV3-1 (or the pseudogene TRBV3-2) and TRBJ1-1; no firm D call. V dropped 1 base and J dropped 4 bases, with 13 bases sitting between them. The germline V gene has CDR1 LGHDT and CDR2 YNNKEL (reference sequence). The CDR3 runs 15 residues.

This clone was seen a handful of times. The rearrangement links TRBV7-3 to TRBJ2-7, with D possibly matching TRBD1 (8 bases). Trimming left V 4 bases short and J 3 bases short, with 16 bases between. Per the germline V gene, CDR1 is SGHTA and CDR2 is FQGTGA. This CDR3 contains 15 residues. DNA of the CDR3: TGTGCCAGCAGCTATGGGACAGGACTAGTCTACGAGCAGTACTTC. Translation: CASSYGTGLVYEQYF.

This CDR3 is CASSLKNGLPNEKLFF. CDR3 nucleotide sequence: TGCGCCAGCAGCTTAAAAAACGGACTACCAAATGAAAAACTGTTTTTT. The rearrangement joins TRBV5-1 to TRBJ1-4; D remains unclear. V was cut by 2 bases and J by 5 bases, with 16 bases left in between. Germline values: CDR1 SGHRS, CDR2 YFSETQ. This CDR3 has 16 residues.

The CDR3 region has the DNA TGTGCCAGCAGTGAAGGGCAAGCGGGGGGGCGGGAGCAGTTCTTC. It encodes CASSEGQAGGREQFF. The V gene is TRBV6-1, the J gene TRBJ2-1; 10 bases map to TRBD2. The germline CDR1 and CDR2 sequences are MNHNS and SASEGT. V dropped 1 base and J dropped 10; count of bases not matched to a gene: 7. The CDR3 runs to 15 residues.

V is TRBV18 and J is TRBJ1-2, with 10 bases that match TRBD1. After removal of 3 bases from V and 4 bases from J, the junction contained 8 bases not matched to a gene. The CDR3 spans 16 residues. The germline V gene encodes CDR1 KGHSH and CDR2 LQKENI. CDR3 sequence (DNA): TGTGCCAGCTCACCGGGACAGGGGTTCGGCGGCTATGGCTACACCTTC. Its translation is CASSPGQGFGGYGYTF.

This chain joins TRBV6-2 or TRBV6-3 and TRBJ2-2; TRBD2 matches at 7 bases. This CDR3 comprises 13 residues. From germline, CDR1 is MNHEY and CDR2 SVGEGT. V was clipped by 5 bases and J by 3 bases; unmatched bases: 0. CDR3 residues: CASSRGDTGELFF. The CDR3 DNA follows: TGTGCCAGCAGTCGGGGGGACACCGGGGAGCTGTTTTTT.

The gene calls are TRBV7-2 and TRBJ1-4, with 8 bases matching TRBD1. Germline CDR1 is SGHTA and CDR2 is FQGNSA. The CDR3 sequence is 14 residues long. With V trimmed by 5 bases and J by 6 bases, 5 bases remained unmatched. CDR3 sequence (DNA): TGTGCCAGCAGCAACAGGGGGTGGTATGAAAAACTGTTTTTT. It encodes CASSNRGWYEKLFF.

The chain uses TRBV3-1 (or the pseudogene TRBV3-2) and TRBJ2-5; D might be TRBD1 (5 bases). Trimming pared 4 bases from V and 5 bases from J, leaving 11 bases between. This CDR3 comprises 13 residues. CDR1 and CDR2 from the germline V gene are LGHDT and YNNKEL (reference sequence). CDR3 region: CASSRTGSETQYF. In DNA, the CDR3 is TGTGCCAGCAGCCGCACAGGCTCGGAGACCCAGTACTTC.

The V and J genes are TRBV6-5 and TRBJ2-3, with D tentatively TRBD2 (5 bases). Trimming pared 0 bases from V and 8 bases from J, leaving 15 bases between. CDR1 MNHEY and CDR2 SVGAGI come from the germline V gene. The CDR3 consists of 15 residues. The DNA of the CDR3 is TGTGCCAGCAGTTACTCTTTCGGGATTAAGGGTACGCAGTATTTT. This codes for CASSYSFGIKGTQYF.

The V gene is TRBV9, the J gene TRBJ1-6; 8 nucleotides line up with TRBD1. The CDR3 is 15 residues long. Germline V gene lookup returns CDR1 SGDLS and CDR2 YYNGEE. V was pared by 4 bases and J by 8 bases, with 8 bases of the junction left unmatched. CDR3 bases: TGTGCCAGCAGCCCATTAGGACAGGGTGATTCACCCCTCCACTTT. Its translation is CASSPLGQGDSPLHF.

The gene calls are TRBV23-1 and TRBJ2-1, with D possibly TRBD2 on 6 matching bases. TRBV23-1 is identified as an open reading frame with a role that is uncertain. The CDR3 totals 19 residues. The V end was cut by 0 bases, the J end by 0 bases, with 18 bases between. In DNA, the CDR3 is TGCGCCAGCAGTCAATCCGTCGCGGGGTATTCGAGCTCCTACAATGAGCAGTTCTTC. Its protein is CASSQSVAGYSSSYNEQFF.

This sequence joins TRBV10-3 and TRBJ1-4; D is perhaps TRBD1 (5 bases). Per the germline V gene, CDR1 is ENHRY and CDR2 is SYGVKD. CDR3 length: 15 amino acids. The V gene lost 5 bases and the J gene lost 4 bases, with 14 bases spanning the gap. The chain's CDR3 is CAISMRGAGNEKLFF. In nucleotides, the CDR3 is TGTGCCATCAGTATGAGGGGAGCGGGTAATGAAAAACTGTTTTTT.

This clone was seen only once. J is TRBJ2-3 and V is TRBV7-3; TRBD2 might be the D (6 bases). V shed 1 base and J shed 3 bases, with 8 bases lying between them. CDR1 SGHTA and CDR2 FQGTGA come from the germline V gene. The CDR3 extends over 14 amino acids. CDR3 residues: CASSLSGVTDTQYF. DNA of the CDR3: TGTGCCAGCAGCTTAAGCGGGGTAACAGATACGCAGTATTTT.

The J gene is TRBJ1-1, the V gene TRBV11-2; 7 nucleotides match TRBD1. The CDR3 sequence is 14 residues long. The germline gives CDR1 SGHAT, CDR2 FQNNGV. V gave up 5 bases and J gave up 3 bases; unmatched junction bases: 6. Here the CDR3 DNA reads TGTGCCAGCAGCCCCTCGACAGGGCACACTGAAGCTTTCTTT. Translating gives CASSPSTGHTEAFF.

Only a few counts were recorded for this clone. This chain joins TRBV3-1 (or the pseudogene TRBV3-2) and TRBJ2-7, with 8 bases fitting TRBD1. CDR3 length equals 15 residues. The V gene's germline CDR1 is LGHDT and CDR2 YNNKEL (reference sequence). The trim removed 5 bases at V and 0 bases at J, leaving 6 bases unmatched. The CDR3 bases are TGTGCCAGCAGCTCACATACAGGGGGCTCCTACGAGCAGTACTTC. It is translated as CASSSHTGGSYEQYF.

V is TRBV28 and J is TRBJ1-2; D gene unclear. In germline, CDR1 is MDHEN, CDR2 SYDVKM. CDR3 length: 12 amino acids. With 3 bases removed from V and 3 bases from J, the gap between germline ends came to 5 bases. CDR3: CASSFRDYGYTF. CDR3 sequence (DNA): TGTGCCAGCAGTTTCCGGGACTATGGCTACACCTTC.

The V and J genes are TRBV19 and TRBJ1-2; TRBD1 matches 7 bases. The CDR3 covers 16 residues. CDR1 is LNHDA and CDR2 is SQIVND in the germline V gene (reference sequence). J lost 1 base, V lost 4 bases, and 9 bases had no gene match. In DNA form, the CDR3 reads TGTGCCAGTAGTAGTTACGGGGACAGAATTAACTATGGCTACACCTTC. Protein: CASSSYGDRINYGYTF.

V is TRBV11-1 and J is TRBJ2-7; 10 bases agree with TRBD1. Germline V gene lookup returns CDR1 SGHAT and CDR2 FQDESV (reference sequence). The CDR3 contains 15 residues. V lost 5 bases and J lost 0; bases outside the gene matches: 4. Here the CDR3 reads CASSLGQGTSYEQYF. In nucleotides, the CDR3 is TGTGCCAGCAGCCTGGGACAGGGGACCTCCTACGAGCAGTACTTC. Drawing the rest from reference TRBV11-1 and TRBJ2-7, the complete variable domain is EAEVAQSPRYKITEKSQAVAFWCDPISGHATLYWYRQILGQGPELLVQFQDESVVDDSQLPKDRFSAERLKGVDSTLKIQPAELGDSAMYLCASSLGQGTSYEQYFGPGTRLTVT.

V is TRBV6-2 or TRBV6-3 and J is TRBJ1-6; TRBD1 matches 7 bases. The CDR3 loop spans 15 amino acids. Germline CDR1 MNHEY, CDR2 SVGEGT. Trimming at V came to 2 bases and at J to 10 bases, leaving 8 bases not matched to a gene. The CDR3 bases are TGTGCCAGCAGTTACAGAGGGGGCCGAGGGTCACCCCTCCACTTT. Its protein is CASSYRGGRGSPLHF.

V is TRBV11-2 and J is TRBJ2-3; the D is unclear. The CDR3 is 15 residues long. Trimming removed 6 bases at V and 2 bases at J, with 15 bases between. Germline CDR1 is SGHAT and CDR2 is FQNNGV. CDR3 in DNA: TGTGCCAGCAGTTTGTGGGCTAAGAACACAGATACGCAGTATTTT. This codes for CASSLWAKNTDTQYF.

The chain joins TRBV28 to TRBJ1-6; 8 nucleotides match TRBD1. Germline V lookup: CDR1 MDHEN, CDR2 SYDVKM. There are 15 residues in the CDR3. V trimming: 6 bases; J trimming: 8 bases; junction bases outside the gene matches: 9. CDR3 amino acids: CASSSRGTGHSPLHF. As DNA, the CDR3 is TGTGCCAGCAGCTCTCGCGGGACAGGACATTCACCCCTCCACTTT.

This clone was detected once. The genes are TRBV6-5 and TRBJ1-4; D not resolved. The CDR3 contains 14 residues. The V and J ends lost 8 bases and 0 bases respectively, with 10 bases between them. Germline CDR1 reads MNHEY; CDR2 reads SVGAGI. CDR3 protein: CASGGVTTNEKLFF. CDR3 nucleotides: TGTGCCAGCGGCGGGGTTACAACTAATGAAAAACTGTTTTTT.

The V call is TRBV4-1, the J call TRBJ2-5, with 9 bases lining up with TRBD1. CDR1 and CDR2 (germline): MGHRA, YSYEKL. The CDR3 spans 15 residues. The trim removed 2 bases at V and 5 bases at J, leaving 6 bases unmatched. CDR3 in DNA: TGCGCCAGCAGCCAACGCCCGGGGACAGGGGAGACCCAGTACTTC. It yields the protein CASSQRPGTGETQYF.